This T cell receptor (beta chain) appears in the sequencing data of a study of blood T cell repertoires in COVID-19. Trimming took 5 bases from V and 4 from J; bases not matched to a gene: 3. The CDR3 extends over 14 amino acids. Germline assignment: CDR1 SGHRS and CDR2 YFSETQ. The table came from immunoSEQ multiplex PCR; TCRdb's copy has only in-frame clones and leaves some out. The table includes more than 250,000 clones, more than 75% detected once. Sample: PBMCs or T cells enriched from blood (not recorded which). V usage is TRBV5-1 and J usage is TRBJ1-1, with TRBD1 matching 12 bases. This TCR came from a woman younger than 35 who had recovered from COVID-19. CDR3 DNA sequence: TGCGCCAGCAGTCGGGACAGGGGGCTCACTGAAGCTTTCTTT. Protein product: CASSRDRGLTEAFF.